This T cell receptor beta chain came from a study of T cell repertoires in cytomegalovirus infection. On the study more broadly: An indication of both CMV infection and matching HLA type came from public TCR beta signatures. General study points: The ex vivo response was dominated by HLA-C-restricted CMV-specific TCR beta clonotypes.

One entry per CDR3 protein, called by TCRdb with MiXCR from the reads. The profile shows over 150,000 distinct CDR3 sequences, roughly an eighth of them singletons. V shed 2 bases and J shed 14 bases, with 16 bases lying between them. The CDR3 length is 13 residues. Comments on this clonotype: The antigen is not known.

This receptor was identified in a human donor in good health (CMV status not recorded). Some clones in this sample may be carry-over from other donors' samples. Sequencing was carried out using PBMCs. V is TRBV12-3 or TRBV12-4 and J is TRBJ2-1, with D maybe TRBD2 (5 bases). CDR3 in amino acids: CASSLSQREAKFF. CDR3 bases: TGTGCCAGCAGTTTATCCCAGAGGGAAGCAAAGTTCTTC.